Listed below are T cell receptor beta chains from one sample, sequenced in a study of vaccination effects on CD4 cells after COVID-19. These receptors have no known antigen. Profiling relied on immunoSEQ multiplex PCR, and the TCRdb table lists in-frame clones only, not all of them. This table has about 73,000 clones, around 73% appearing once. The material sequenced was CD4+ T cells from PBMCs cultured without peptide, taken after COVID-19 vaccination. The receptors originated from a human donor who received a COVID-19 vaccine. Each CDR3 is given with its conserved first and last residue. The D gene is left open where the match is weak. Clone size, where shown, is once, few, many, or a class for clones that have expanded.

clone_size: once
v_call: TRBV7-5
cdr3_length: 18
d_call: -
j_call: TRBJ2-6
cdr3_nt: TGTGCCAGAAGCCTGAACAGGGAAGGCGGGTCTGGGGCCAACGTCCTGACTTTC
cdr3_aa: CARSLNREGGSGANVLTF

clone_size: -
v_call: TRBV27
cdr3_length: 15
d_call: -
j_call: TRBJ2-3
cdr3_nt: TGTGCCAGCAGCCTCTCCCTGGCGGGAACAGATACGCAGTATTTT
cdr3_aa: CASSLSLAGTDTQYF

clone_size: few
v_call: TRBV7-9
cdr3_length: 14
d_call: -
j_call: TRBJ1-1
cdr3_nt: TGTGCCAGCAGCTTAGGGGAGGGGATGGGGAAATCTTTCTTT
cdr3_aa: CASSLGEGMGKSFF

clone_size: few
v_call: TRBV5-1
cdr3_length: 16
d_call: -
j_call: TRBJ1-4
cdr3_nt: TGCGCCAGCAGGCCGTCGGGGGCTACAACTAATGAAAAACTGTTTTTT
cdr3_aa: CASRPSGATTNEKLFF

clone_size: -
v_call: TRBV10-3
cdr3_length: 12
d_call: TRBD1
j_call: TRBJ2-5
cdr3_nt: TGTGCCATCAGGGGACAGGCTGAGACCCAGTACTTC
cdr3_aa: CAIRGQAETQYF

clone_size: -
v_call: TRBV28
cdr3_length: 17
d_call: TRBD1
j_call: TRBJ2-3
cdr3_nt: TGTGCCAGCAGTTACGAACCCGGGACAGACTTCACAGATACGCAGTATTTT
cdr3_aa: CASSYEPGTDFTDTQYF

clone_size: -
v_call: TRBV12-3/TRBV12-4
cdr3_length: 13
d_call: TRBD1
j_call: TRBJ1-1
cdr3_nt: TGTGCCAGCAGTTTAGGGGGACAGGGCGGACTTATATTT
cdr3_aa: CASSLGGQGGLIF

clone_size: -
v_call: TRBV6-1
cdr3_length: 19
d_call: TRBD1
j_call: TRBJ1-4
cdr3_nt: TGTGCCAGCAGTGAAGCGAACAGGGGGAGAGTTGCAACTAATGAAAAACTGTTTTTT
cdr3_aa: CASSEANRGRVATNEKLFF

clone_size: -
v_call: TRBV5-5
cdr3_length: 13
d_call: -
j_call: TRBJ1-1
cdr3_nt: TGTGCCAGCAGCTTTTCGATGAACACTGAAGCTTTCTTT
cdr3_aa: CASSFSMNTEAFF

clone_size: -
v_call: TRBV23-1
cdr3_length: 17
d_call: -
j_call: TRBJ1-1
cdr3_nt: TGCGCCAGCAGTCAATGGGGCACAGGGAAGAGCAACACTGAAGCTTTCTTT
cdr3_aa: CASSQWGTGKSNTEAFF

clone_size: -
v_call: TRBV29-1
cdr3_length: 13
d_call: -
j_call: TRBJ2-5
cdr3_nt: TGCAGCGTTGAACAGGGGATAAGGGAGACCCAGTACTTC
cdr3_aa: CSVEQGIRETQYF

clone_size: once
v_call: TRBV5-1
cdr3_length: 15
d_call: TRBD1
j_call: TRBJ1-1
cdr3_nt: TGCGCCAGCAGCCAAGGACAGGTGGGGCACACTGAAGCTTTCTTT
cdr3_aa: CASSQGQVGHTEAFF

clone_size: -
v_call: TRBV9
cdr3_length: 14
d_call: -
j_call: TRBJ2-5
cdr3_nt: TGTGCCAGCAGCGTATTTATGGGGGGAGAGACCCAGTACTTC
cdr3_aa: CASSVFMGGETQYF

clone_size: -
v_call: TRBV9
cdr3_length: 15
d_call: -
j_call: TRBJ1-1
cdr3_nt: TGTGCCAGCAGCGTAGTTGCAGAAATGAACACTGAAGCTTTCTTT
cdr3_aa: CASSVVAEMNTEAFF

clone_size: -
v_call: TRBV18
cdr3_length: 15
d_call: TRBD1
j_call: TRBJ1-2
cdr3_nt: TGTGCCAGCTCCCAACTCGACAGGGTCGATTATGGCTACACCTTC
cdr3_aa: CASSQLDRVDYGYTF

clone_size: -
v_call: TRBV9
cdr3_length: 16
d_call: -
j_call: TRBJ1-6
cdr3_nt: TGTGCCAGCAGCGCACAGGACGCCTCCTATAATTCACCCCTCCACTTT
cdr3_aa: CASSAQDASYNSPLHF

clone_size: -
v_call: TRBV24-1
cdr3_length: 15
d_call: -
j_call: TRBJ1-3
cdr3_nt: TGTGCCACCAGTGACCCCAGGGGAACTGGAAACACCATATATTTT
cdr3_aa: CATSDPRGTGNTIYF

clone_size: -
v_call: TRBV5-1
cdr3_length: 17
d_call: TRBD1
j_call: TRBJ2-5
cdr3_nt: TGCGCCAGCAGCTTGGACCCCAGGGGGCGCGGGTCAGAGACCCAGTACTTC
cdr3_aa: CASSLDPRGRGSETQYF

clone_size: -
v_call: TRBV19
cdr3_length: 14
d_call: -
j_call: TRBJ1-5
cdr3_nt: TGTGCCAGTAGTATAGGGGGGGGTCCCCAGCCCCAGCATTTT
cdr3_aa: CASSIGGGPQPQHF

clone_size: -
v_call: TRBV7-9
cdr3_length: 15
d_call: -
j_call: TRBJ1-1
cdr3_nt: TGTGCCAGCACAAAACGAGGGGTTAATGACACTGAAGCTTTCTTT
cdr3_aa: CASTKRGVNDTEAFF

clone_size: -
v_call: TRBV5-1
cdr3_length: 16
d_call: TRBD1
j_call: TRBJ2-5
cdr3_nt: TGCGCCAGCGCCCGTACAGGGGGCGCTGGGATGGAGACCCAGTACTTC
cdr3_aa: CASARTGGAGMETQYF

clone_size: -
v_call: TRBV6-6
cdr3_length: 11
d_call: -
j_call: TRBJ2-5
cdr3_nt: TGTGCCAGCAGGGTCCAAGAGACCCAGTACTTC
cdr3_aa: CASRVQETQYF

clone_size: -
v_call: TRBV23-1
cdr3_length: 14
d_call: -
j_call: TRBJ1-6
cdr3_nt: TGCGCCAGCAGTCAATTCAATACGAATTCACCCCTCCACTTT
cdr3_aa: CASSQFNTNSPLHF

clone_size: -
v_call: TRBV14
cdr3_length: 16
d_call: -
j_call: TRBJ2-3
cdr3_nt: TGTGCCAGCAGCCTCGGGGGGACAGAAAGCACAGATACGCAGTATTTT
cdr3_aa: CASSLGGTESTDTQYF

clone_size: -
v_call: TRBV18
cdr3_length: 14
d_call: -
j_call: TRBJ2-1
cdr3_nt: TGTGCCAGCTCACCACAAAGGTCAGTGGAAGGGCAGTTCTTC
cdr3_aa: CASSPQRSVEGQFF

clone_size: few
v_call: TRBV4-1
cdr3_length: 15
d_call: TRBD1
j_call: TRBJ1-6
cdr3_nt: TGCGCCAGCAGCCACCTGGGACAGGGTGAATCACCCCTCCACTTT
cdr3_aa: CASSHLGQGESPLHF

clone_size: once
v_call: TRBV3-1/TRBV3-2
cdr3_length: 15
d_call: TRBD2
j_call: TRBJ2-1
cdr3_nt: TGTGCCAGCAGGCTCGGGACTAGCTTTTACAATGAGCAGTTCTTC
cdr3_aa: CASRLGTSFYNEQFF

clone_size: -
v_call: TRBV7-2
cdr3_length: 16
d_call: TRBD2
j_call: TRBJ2-3
cdr3_nt: TGTGCCAGCAGCTTAGGGCGCGGGGGGGCCGCGGATACGCAGTATTTT
cdr3_aa: CASSLGRGGAADTQYF

clone_size: -
v_call: TRBV5-1
cdr3_length: 14
d_call: TRBD1
j_call: TRBJ1-1
cdr3_nt: TGCGCCAGCAGCCCCGGACAGGCGGGCACTGAAGCTTTCTTT
cdr3_aa: CASSPGQAGTEAFF

clone_size: -
v_call: TRBV7-3
cdr3_length: 15
d_call: -
j_call: TRBJ2-1
cdr3_nt: TGTGCCAGCAGCTTAACCAGGGGGGGGTTCTATGAGCAGTTCTTC
cdr3_aa: CASSLTRGGFYEQFF

clone_size: -
v_call: TRBV27
cdr3_length: 15
d_call: TRBD1
j_call: TRBJ1-4
cdr3_nt: TGTGCCAGCAGAGAAGCTAACAGGGGGAGGGAAAAACTGTTTTTT
cdr3_aa: CASREANRGREKLFF

clone_size: -
v_call: TRBV19
cdr3_length: 16
d_call: TRBD1
j_call: TRBJ2-5
cdr3_nt: TGTGCCAGTAGTATGGGCAGGGGGCGATACCAAGAGACCCAGTACTTC
cdr3_aa: CASSMGRGRYQETQYF

clone_size: -
v_call: TRBV10-3
cdr3_length: 13
d_call: -
j_call: TRBJ2-5
cdr3_nt: TGTGCCATCAGTGAAAGGGCGGAAGAGACCCAGTACTTC
cdr3_aa: CAISERAEETQYF

clone_size: -
v_call: TRBV4-3
cdr3_length: 15
d_call: TRBD2
j_call: TRBJ2-1
cdr3_nt: TGCGCCAGCAGCCTACTAGCGGGGACCAACAATGAGCAGTTCTTC
cdr3_aa: CASSLLAGTNNEQFF

clone_size: -
v_call: TRBV24-1
cdr3_length: 16
d_call: TRBD1
j_call: TRBJ2-1
cdr3_nt: TGTGCCACCAGTGATTTGGGGACAGGGGCGTACAATGAGCAGTTCTTC
cdr3_aa: CATSDLGTGAYNEQFF

clone_size: -
v_call: TRBV7-2
cdr3_length: 14
d_call: -
j_call: TRBJ1-2
cdr3_nt: TGTGCCAGCAGCTTATATGGCGAGAACTATGGCTACACCTTC
cdr3_aa: CASSLYGENYGYTF

clone_size: -
v_call: TRBV7-2
cdr3_length: 15
d_call: TRBD2
j_call: TRBJ2-5
cdr3_nt: TGTGCCAGCAGCTTAGCGACTAGCGGAAAAGAGACCCAGTACTTC
cdr3_aa: CASSLATSGKETQYF

clone_size: -
v_call: TRBV7-8
cdr3_length: 17
d_call: -
j_call: TRBJ1-4
cdr3_nt: TGTGCCAGCAGCTTAGATGTAGGTAGAGCAACTAATGAAAAACTGTTTTTT
cdr3_aa: CASSLDVGRATNEKLFF

clone_size: -
v_call: TRBV7-9
cdr3_length: 15
d_call: -
j_call: TRBJ1-2
cdr3_nt: TGTGCCAGCAGCTTAGATTCGGGGAATAACTATGGCTACACCTTC
cdr3_aa: CASSLDSGNNYGYTF

clone_size: -
v_call: TRBV19
cdr3_length: 14
d_call: TRBD1
j_call: TRBJ2-5
cdr3_nt: TGTGCCAGTAGTGCACAGGGGGCGCGAAAGACCCAGTACTTC
cdr3_aa: CASSAQGARKTQYF

clone_size: -
v_call: TRBV6-1
cdr3_length: 15
d_call: TRBD1
j_call: TRBJ2-1
cdr3_nt: TGTGCCAGCAGTGAAATGGGGGGACAGGGGGTTGAGCAGTTCTTC
cdr3_aa: CASSEMGGQGVEQFF

clone_size: -
v_call: TRBV6-2/TRBV6-3
cdr3_length: 13
d_call: -
j_call: TRBJ2-5
cdr3_nt: TGTGCCAGCAGCGATGTTGGGTTTGGGACCCAGTACTTC
cdr3_aa: CASSDVGFGTQYF

clone_size: -
v_call: TRBV30
cdr3_length: 15
d_call: -
j_call: TRBJ1-2
cdr3_nt: TGTGCCTGGAGACATCAGGACAAGGTCGGCTATGGCTACACCTTC
cdr3_aa: CAWRHQDKVGYGYTF

clone_size: -
v_call: TRBV5-1
cdr3_length: 17
d_call: TRBD2
j_call: TRBJ2-5
cdr3_nt: TGCGCCAGCAGCTTGTCTCCTAGCGGGGGGGCAGGAGAGACCCAGTACTTC
cdr3_aa: CASSLSPSGGAGETQYF

clone_size: -
v_call: TRBV19
cdr3_length: 16
d_call: -
j_call: TRBJ1-2
cdr3_nt: TGTGCCAGTAGTCGATACCCGGACAGAAACCTCTATGGCTACACCTTC
cdr3_aa: CASSRYPDRNLYGYTF

clone_size: -
v_call: TRBV9
cdr3_length: 14
d_call: TRBD1
j_call: TRBJ1-6
cdr3_nt: TGTGCCAGCAGCGGGAGACAGGGCCAGTCACCCCTCCACTTT
cdr3_aa: CASSGRQGQSPLHF

clone_size: -
v_call: TRBV10-2
cdr3_length: 13
d_call: -
j_call: TRBJ1-1
cdr3_nt: TGCGCCAGTAACAGGGAGGAGGGCACTGAAGCTTTCTTT
cdr3_aa: CASNREEGTEAFF

clone_size: -
v_call: TRBV12-3/TRBV12-4
cdr3_length: 12
d_call: -
j_call: TRBJ2-1
cdr3_nt: TGTGCCAGCAGTTTCGACAGGTTCGAGCAGTTCTTC
cdr3_aa: CASSFDRFEQFF

clone_size: -
v_call: TRBV6-5
cdr3_length: 15
d_call: -
j_call: TRBJ1-4
cdr3_nt: TGTGCCAGCAGTTACTCAGGGGGTTCTAATGAAAAACTGTTTTTT
cdr3_aa: CASSYSGGSNEKLFF

clone_size: -
v_call: TRBV5-1
cdr3_length: 13
d_call: -
j_call: TRBJ2-1
cdr3_nt: TGCGCCAGCAGCTTGGGGGTCGGCAATGAGCAGTTCTTC
cdr3_aa: CASSLGVGNEQFF

clone_size: -
v_call: TRBV7-3
cdr3_length: 15
d_call: TRBD1
j_call: TRBJ2-5
cdr3_nt: TGTGCCAGCAGTGAGCACAGGGGGCGTCTAGAGACCCAGTACTTC
cdr3_aa: CASSEHRGRLETQYF

clone_size: -
v_call: TRBV6-1
cdr3_length: 16
d_call: TRBD1
j_call: TRBJ1-5
cdr3_nt: TGTGCCAGCAGTGAAAACTTCAGGGGGAGCAATCAGCCCCAGCATTTT
cdr3_aa: CASSENFRGSNQPQHF

clone_size: -
v_call: TRBV30
cdr3_length: 16
d_call: TRBD1
j_call: TRBJ1-6
cdr3_nt: TGTGCCTGGAGGGGGACAGTCCATTCCTATAATTCACCCCTCCACTTT
cdr3_aa: CAWRGTVHSYNSPLHF

clone_size: -
v_call: TRBV6-1
cdr3_length: 15
d_call: -
j_call: TRBJ2-5
cdr3_nt: TGTGCCAGCAGTGAACAGGGGAGTTGGCAAGAGACCCAGTACTTC
cdr3_aa: CASSEQGSWQETQYF

clone_size: -
v_call: TRBV5-5
cdr3_length: 15
d_call: -
j_call: TRBJ1-2
cdr3_nt: TGTGCCAGCAGCTTGGGGAGGGGGGATAACTATGGCTACACCTTC
cdr3_aa: CASSLGRGDNYGYTF

clone_size: -
v_call: TRBV6-5
cdr3_length: 14
d_call: -
j_call: TRBJ2-3
cdr3_nt: TGTGCCAGCAGTATAGTTCGTTCGGCAGATACGCAGTATTTT
cdr3_aa: CASSIVRSADTQYF